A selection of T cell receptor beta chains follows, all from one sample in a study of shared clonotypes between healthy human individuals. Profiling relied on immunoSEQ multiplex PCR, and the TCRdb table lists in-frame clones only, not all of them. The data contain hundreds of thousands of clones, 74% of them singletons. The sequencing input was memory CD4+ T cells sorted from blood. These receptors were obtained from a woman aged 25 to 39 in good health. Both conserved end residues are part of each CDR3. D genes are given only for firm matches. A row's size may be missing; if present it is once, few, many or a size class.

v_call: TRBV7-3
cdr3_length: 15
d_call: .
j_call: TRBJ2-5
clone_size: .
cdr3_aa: CASSPSRVSAETQYF
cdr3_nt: TGTGCCAGCAGCCCTTCCAGGGTATCGGCAGAGACCCAGTACTTC

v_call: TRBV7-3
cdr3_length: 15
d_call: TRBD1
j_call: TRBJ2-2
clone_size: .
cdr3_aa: CASSLDRGHTGELFF
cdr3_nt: TGTGCCAGCAGCCTGGACAGGGGGCATACCGGGGAGCTGTTTTTT

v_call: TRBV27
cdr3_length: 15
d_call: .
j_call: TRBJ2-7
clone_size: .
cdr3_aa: CASRTIWGHTYEQYF
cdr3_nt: TGTGCCAGCAGGACTATATGGGGTCATACCTACGAGCAGTACTTC

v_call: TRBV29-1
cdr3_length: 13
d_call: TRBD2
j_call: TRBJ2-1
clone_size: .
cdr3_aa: CSVEFEAGVEQFF
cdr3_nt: TGCAGCGTTGAATTTGAAGCGGGAGTAGAGCAGTTCTTC

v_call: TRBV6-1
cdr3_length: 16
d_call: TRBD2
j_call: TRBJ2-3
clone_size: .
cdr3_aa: CASSDPFSGRPDTQYF
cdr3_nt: TGTGCCAGCAGTGATCCGTTTAGCGGGAGGCCAGATACGCAGTATTTT

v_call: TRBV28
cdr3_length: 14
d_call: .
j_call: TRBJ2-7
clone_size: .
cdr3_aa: CASSLGQVPPEQHF
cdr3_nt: TGTGCCAGCAGTTTGGGGCAGGTTCCCCCCGAGCAGCACTTC

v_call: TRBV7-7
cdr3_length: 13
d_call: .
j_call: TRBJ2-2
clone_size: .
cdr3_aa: CASSSGNTGELFF
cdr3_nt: TGTGCCAGCTCAAGCGGGAACACCGGGGAGCTGTTTTTT

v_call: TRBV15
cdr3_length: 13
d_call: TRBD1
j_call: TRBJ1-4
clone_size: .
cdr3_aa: CATSIGQVEKLFF
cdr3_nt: TGTGCCACCAGCATCGGACAGGTTGAAAAACTGTTTTTT

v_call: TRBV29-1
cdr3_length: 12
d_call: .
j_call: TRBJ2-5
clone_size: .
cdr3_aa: CSVAAGSETQYF
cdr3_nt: TGCAGCGTTGCTGCAGGGAGCGAGACCCAGTACTTC

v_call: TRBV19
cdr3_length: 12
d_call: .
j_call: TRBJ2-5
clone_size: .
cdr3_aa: CASKGPQETQYF
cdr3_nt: TGTGCCAGTAAGGGTCCTCAAGAGACCCAGTACTTC

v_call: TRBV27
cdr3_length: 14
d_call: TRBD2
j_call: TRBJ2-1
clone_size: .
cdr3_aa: CASRASGRGDEQFF
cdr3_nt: TGTGCCAGCAGGGCTAGCGGGAGAGGGGATGAGCAGTTCTTC

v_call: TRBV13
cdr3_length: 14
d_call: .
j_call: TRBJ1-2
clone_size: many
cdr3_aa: CASSRQGIQSGYTF
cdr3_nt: TGTGCCAGCAGCAGGCAGGGGATTCAGAGTGGCTACACCTTC

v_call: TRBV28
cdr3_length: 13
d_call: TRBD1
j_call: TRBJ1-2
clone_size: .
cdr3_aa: CASRADRAEGYTF
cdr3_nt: TGTGCCAGCAGAGCGGACAGGGCTGAAGGCTACACCTTC

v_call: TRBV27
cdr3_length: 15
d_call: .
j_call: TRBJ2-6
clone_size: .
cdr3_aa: CASSLWGPGANVLTF
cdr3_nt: TGTGCCAGCAGTTTATGGGGACCAGGGGCCAACGTCCTGACTTTC

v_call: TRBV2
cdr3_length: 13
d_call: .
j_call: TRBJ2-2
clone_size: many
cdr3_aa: CASKGPPAGELFF
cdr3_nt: TGTGCCAGCAAGGGGCCACCCGCGGGGGAGCTGTTTTTT

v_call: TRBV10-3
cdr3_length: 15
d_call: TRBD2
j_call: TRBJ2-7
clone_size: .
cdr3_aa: CAISDLAGVAREQYF
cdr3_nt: TGTGCCATCAGTGACCTCGCGGGAGTGGCTCGCGAGCAGTACTTC

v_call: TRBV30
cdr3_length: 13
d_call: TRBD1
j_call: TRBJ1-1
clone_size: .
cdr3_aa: CALIKGASGEAFF
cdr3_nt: TGTGCCTTAATCAAGGGGGCGAGTGGTGAAGCTTTCTTT

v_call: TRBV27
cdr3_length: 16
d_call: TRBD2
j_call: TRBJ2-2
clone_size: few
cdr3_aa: CASTPSPLAGAGELFF
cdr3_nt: TGTGCCAGCACCCCCAGCCCACTAGCGGGAGCCGGGGAGCTGTTTTTT

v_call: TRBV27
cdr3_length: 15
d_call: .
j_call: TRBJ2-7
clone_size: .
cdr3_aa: CASSPGDGFSYEQYF
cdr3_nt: TGTGCCAGCAGTCCAGGGGACGGGTTCTCCTACGAGCAGTACTTC

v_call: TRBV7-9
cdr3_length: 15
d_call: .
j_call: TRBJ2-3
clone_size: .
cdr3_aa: CASSLGHGSTDTQYF
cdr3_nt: TGTGCCAGCAGCTTGGGACATGGCTCAACAGATACGCAGTATTTT

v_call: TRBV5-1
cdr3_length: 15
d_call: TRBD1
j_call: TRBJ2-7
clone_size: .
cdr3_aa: CASSTGQGPSYEQYF
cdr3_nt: TGCGCCAGCAGCACCGGACAGGGACCCTCCTACGAGCAGTACTTC

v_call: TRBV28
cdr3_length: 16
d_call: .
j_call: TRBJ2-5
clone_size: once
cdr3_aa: CASSFLPAEAKETQYF
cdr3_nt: TGTGCCAGCAGTTTCTTGCCAGCCGAAGCAAAAGAGACCCAGTACTTC

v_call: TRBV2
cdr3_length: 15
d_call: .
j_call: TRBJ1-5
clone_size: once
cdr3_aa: CASRLAGGGNQPQHF
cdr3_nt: TGTGCCAGCCGTCTCGCGGGGGGCGGCAATCAGCCCCAGCATTTT

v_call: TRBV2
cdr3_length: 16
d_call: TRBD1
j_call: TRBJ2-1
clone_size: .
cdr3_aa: CASSEQGITHNNEQFF
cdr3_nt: TGTGCCAGCAGCGAACAGGGGATAACCCATAACAATGAGCAGTTCTTC

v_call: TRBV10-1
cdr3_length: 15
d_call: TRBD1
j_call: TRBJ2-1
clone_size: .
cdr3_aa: CASRETGTGYNEQFF
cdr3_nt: TGCGCCAGCAGGGAAACCGGGACAGGGTACAATGAGCAGTTCTTC

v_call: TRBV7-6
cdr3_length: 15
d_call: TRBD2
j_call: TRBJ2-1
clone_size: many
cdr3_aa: CASSLGLAGIHEQFF
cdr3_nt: TGTGCCAGCAGCTTAGGCCTAGCGGGGATTCATGAGCAGTTCTTC

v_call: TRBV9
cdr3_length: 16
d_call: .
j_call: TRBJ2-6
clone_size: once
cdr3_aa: CASSASLGTGANVLTF
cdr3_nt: TGTGCCAGCAGCGCATCCCTAGGGACTGGGGCCAACGTCCTGACTTTC

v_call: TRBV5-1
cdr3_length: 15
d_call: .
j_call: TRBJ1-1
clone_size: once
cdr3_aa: CASSLDLGSRTEAFF
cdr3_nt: TGCGCCAGCAGCTTGGATCTGGGAAGTAGGACTGAAGCTTTCTTT

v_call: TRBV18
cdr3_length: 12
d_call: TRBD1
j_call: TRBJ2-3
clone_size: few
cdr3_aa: CATRGQTDTQYF
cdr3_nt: TGTGCCACCCGGGGACAGACAGATACGCAGTATTTT

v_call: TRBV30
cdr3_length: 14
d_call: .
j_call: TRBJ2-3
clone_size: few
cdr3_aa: CAWEAEGGADTQYF
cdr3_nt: TGTGCCTGGGAGGCGGAGGGCGGGGCAGATACGCAGTATTTT